This T cell receptor (beta chain) was sequenced in a study of beta chain features in type 1 diabetes. Overall study findings and caveats: Type 1 diabetes patients showed a moderate but significant shortening of TCRB CDR3s in all four CD4+ subsets.

Since all of the isolated RNA was reverse transcribed, expressed TCRB transcripts were what got sequenced. Clones were sequenced by immunoSEQ multiplex PCR, and TCRdb holds only the in-frame ones, with some missing. Of 300,000 to 400,000 clones listed, approximately 13% were seen once; the top ten hold 0.013% to 0.015%. This clone was observed a handful of times. The antigen is not known. Germline assignment: CDR1 SQVTM and CDR2 ANQGSEA. V dropped 3 bases and J dropped 5 bases, with 10 bases sitting between them. The CDR3 runs to 13 residues. This clonotype was sampled from a young woman with type 1 diabetes. The V gene is TRBV29-1, the J gene TRBJ2-2; D may be TRBD1 (6 bases). The sequencing input was naive CD4+ T cells from blood. CDR3 sequence: CSVDTGWTGELFF. CDR3 DNA sequence: TGCAGCGTTGATACAGGGTGGACCGGGGAGCTGTTTTTT.